Listed here is a single T cell receptor beta chain. The antigen remains undetermined. The template used for profiling TCR beta VDJ and CDR3 was genomic DNA. TCRdb processed the reads anew with MiXCR; each CDR3 protein has one entry. The repertoire holds some 290,000 distinct CDR3 sequences, with roughly half as singletons. V dropped 8 bases and J dropped 5; count of bases not matched to a gene: 5. This CDR3 is built from 12 residues. Germline CDR1 reads MNHEY; CDR2 reads SMNVEV (reference sequence). This sample stems from a study of CD8+CD57+ T cells in acquired aplastic anemia. Whole-study results and caveats: Patients and controls shared some 30 CD8+ CDR3 sequences, highly expressed in patients.

This sequence was found in a human donor with severe aplastic anemia or a healthy control (not recorded which). V is TRBV27 and J is TRBJ1-2, with 7 bases identical to TRBD1. The sequenced material came from sorted CD4+, CD8+, or CD8+CD57+ T cells (not recorded which) from PBMCs. The CDR3 loop reads CASAAGGYGYTF. CDR3 nucleotide sequence: TGTGCCAGCGCCGCAGGGGGATATGGCTACACCTTC.